This TCR beta chain was recovered during a study of T cell changes during pregnancy in multiple sclerosis. In its sample, this clone was seen a few times. The V and J ends lost 1 base and 3 bases respectively, with 13 bases between them. This CDR3 has 15 amino acids. Germline assignment: CDR1 SGHAT and CDR2 FQNNGV. TCRdb's copy holds only in-frame clones and misses some; the assay was immunoSEQ multiplex PCR. The repertoire holds 40,000 to 55,000 clones, with over 75% as singletons. The V and J genes are TRBV11-2 and TRBJ2-7; a possible D gene is TRBD2 (5 bases). This clonotype originated in a female donor with multiple sclerosis, enrolled in a pregnancy study. Sequencing was performed on CD4+ T cells from peripheral blood mononuclear cells, taken before pregnancy. The CDR3 nucleotides read TGTGCCAGCAGCTTAGCGCCTAGCCCCGTCTACGAGCAGTACTTC. This codes for CASSLAPSPVYEQYF. Looking up the rest from reference TRBV11-2 and TRBJ2-7 gives the full variable domain: EAGVAQSPRYKIIEKRQSVAFWCNPISGHATLYWYQQILGQGPKLLIQFQNNGVVDDSQLPKDRFSAERLKGVDSTLKIQPAKLEDSAVYLCASSLAPSPVYEQYFGPGTRLTVT.